The 18 T cell receptor beta chains presented below share a single source sample, sequenced in a study of cytomegalovirus exposure and HLA in healthy donors. Primers included in the PCR were 60 Vbeta and 13 Jbeta primers. Here immunoSEQ multiplex PCR was the method, and the copy in TCRdb shows in-frame clones only, minus some. The table has some 120,000 clones, roughly 77% seen once; the top ten hold about 1.8%. Material: PBMCs. The receptor set was obtained from a man between 18 and 29 years old in good health and CMV-seronegative.

CDR3 sequence reads: CASSLVPQGGTDTQYF. DNA of the CDR3: TGTGCCAGCAGCTTAGTACCTCAGGGGGGCACAGATACGCAGTATTTT. V and J are TRBV7-8 and TRBJ2-3; 7 nucleotides align to TRBD1. This CDR3 has 16 amino acids. V was clipped by 1 base and J by 1 base; unmatched bases: 5. From germline, CDR1 is SGHVS and CDR2 FQNEAQ.

The V and J genes are TRBV18 and TRBJ2-1; 16 positions match TRBD2. Germline V lookup: CDR1 KGHSH, CDR2 LQKENI. Unmatched junction bases numbered 11, after V lost 3 bases and J lost 12 bases. The CDR3 consists of 17 residues. The DNA of the CDR3 is TGTGCCAGCTCACCTTCGGGACTAGCGGGGGGGGTTATACGGCAGTTCTTC. This codes for CASSPSGLAGGVIRQFF. Supplemented by reference TRBV18 and TRBJ2-1, the full variable domain reads NAGVMQNPRHLVRRRGQEARLRCSPMKGHSHVYWYRQLPEEGLKFMVYLQKENIIDESGMPKERFSAEFPKEGPSILRIQQVVRGDSAAYFCASSPSGLAGGVIRQFFGPGTRLTVL.

The gene calls are TRBV12-5 and TRBJ2-3, with D perhaps TRBD1 (5 bases). The CDR3 runs to 13 residues. V was clipped by 5 bases and J by 6 bases, with 12 bases between them. Germline CDR1 is LGHNT and CDR2 is FRNRAP. CDR3 sequence reads: CASGHNGADTQYF. CDR3 DNA sequence: TGTGCTAGTGGTCATAATGGGGCGGATACGCAGTATTTT.

V and J are TRBV7-9 and TRBJ2-5; 9 nucleotides line up with TRBD2. Germline CDR1 is SEHNR and CDR2 is FQNEAQ (reference sequence). V gave up 1 base and J gave up 2 bases; unmatched junction bases: 5. CDR3 size: 16 residues. CDR3 sequence: CASSLGVAGAQETQYF. CDR3 DNA sequence: TGTGCCAGCAGCTTAGGGGTAGCGGGGGCGCAAGAGACCCAGTACTTC.

This sequence joins TRBV27 and TRBJ1-2; TRBD1 agrees at 7 bases. V lost 6 bases to trimming and J lost 3 bases; unmatched junction nucleotides: 10. Germline V gene data show CDR1 as MNHEY and CDR2 as SMNVEV (reference sequence). The length of the CDR3 is 15 residues. As DNA, the CDR3 is TGTGCCAGCAGCCAATCGACAGGGACTCACTATGGCTACACCTTC. Its protein is CASSQSTGTHYGYTF.

The V gene is TRBV6-6, the J gene TRBJ1-6; possibly TRBD1 for D (5 bases). Germline-derived CDR1 and CDR2 are MNHNY and SVGAGI (reference sequence). CDR3 size: 15 residues. V gave up 6 bases and J gave up 3 bases, with 12 bases separating them. In DNA form, the CDR3 reads TGTGCCAGCAGCAGAGTAGACAGCTATAATTCACCCCTCCACTTT. Translation: CASSRVDSYNSPLHF.

This clone has only one observation. The rearrangement joins TRBV4-1 to TRBJ1-1, with D maybe TRBD1 (5 bases). Germline CDR1 and CDR2: MGHRA and YSYEKL. This CDR3 spans 17 amino acids. V was pared by 7 bases and J by 5 bases, with 26 bases between. This CDR3 is CASTPTGEEVYRTEAFF. CDR3 DNA: TGCGCCAGCACCCCAACGGGGGAGGAAGTTTATAGAACTGAAGCTTTCTTT.

This chain connects TRBV2 to TRBJ1-1; no firm D call. This CDR3 contains 14 residues. Deletions cut 5 bases from V and 1 base from J, with 11 bases between. Germline V lookup: CDR1 SNHLY, CDR2 FYNNEI. In nucleotides, the CDR3 is TGTGCCAGCAGTTACGAGCCCCCGAACACTGAAGCTTTCTTT. Amino acid sequence: CASSYEPPNTEAFF.

V usage is TRBV29-1 and J usage is TRBJ2-1; tentative D call: TRBD2 (6 bases). CDR3 length: 14 residues. V lost 2 bases, J lost 8 bases, and 16 bases lay in between. Per germline, CDR1 SQVTM and CDR2 ANQGSEA. The CDR3 reads CSVEPLQGGYEQFF. CDR3 nucleotide sequence: TGCAGCGTTGAACCCCTGCAGGGAGGTTATGAGCAGTTCTTC.

The V call is TRBV2, the J call TRBJ1-1, with a possible D match to TRBD1 (5 bases). Trimming stripped 9 bases from V and 9 bases from J, with 11 bases between. CDR1 is SNHLY and CDR2 is FYNNEI in the germline V gene. This CDR3 contains 10 residues. This chain's CDR3 is CASFGTKAFF. The CDR3 DNA sequence: TGTGCCAGTTTCGGGACTAAAGCTTTCTTT.

J is TRBJ1-4 and V is TRBV19; TRBD1 aligns across 7 bases. Germline CDR1 is LNHDA and CDR2 is SQIVND (reference sequence). The trim removed 5 bases at V and 8 bases at J, leaving 8 bases unmatched. The CDR3 has 14 amino acids. The DNA for the CDR3 is TGTGCCAGTAGTTCGACAGGGCTAGGGGAAAAACTGTTTTTT. Protein: CASSSTGLGEKLFF.

This rearrangement joins TRBV2 to TRBJ2-7; 11 nucleotides line up with TRBD1. The CDR3 consists of 15 residues. With 3 bases clipped from V and 7 bases from J, the junction kept 8 bases outside the gene matches. Per germline, CDR1 SNHLY and CDR2 FYNNEI. In nucleotides, the CDR3 is TGTGCCAGCAGTGACGGAGGACAGGGGGCAGGAGAGCAGTACTTC. It is translated as CASSDGGQGAGEQYF.

The chain's CDR3 is CASSERPRGSYNEQFF. In nucleotides, the CDR3 is TGTGCCAGCAGCGAGAGGCCCCGGGGCTCCTACAATGAGCAGTTCTTC. The chain employs TRBV7-2 and TRBJ2-1, with a weak D call TRBD2 (5 bases). The CDR3 consists of 16 residues. V lost 5 bases to trimming and J lost 0 bases, with 14 bases between them. Germline CDR1 reads SGHTA; CDR2 reads FQGNSA.

This chain connects TRBV28 to TRBJ1-2; 8 bases align to TRBD1. The length of the CDR3 is 13 residues. CDR1 MDHEN and CDR2 SYDVKM come from the germline V gene. Trimming at V came to 7 bases and at J to 5 bases, leaving 6 bases not matched to a gene. CDR3 loop: CASNQGAGYGYTF. The CDR3 DNA sequence: TGTGCCAGCAACCAGGGGGCAGGATATGGCTACACCTTC.

Comments on this clone: This specimen includes other DNA sequences encoding the same CDR3. This chain connects TRBV19 to TRBJ1-5; tentative D call: TRBD1 (5 bases). The germline V gene encodes CDR1 LNHDA and CDR2 SQIVND (reference sequence). The CDR3 sequence is 14 residues long. V lost 0 bases and J lost 2, with 5 bases in between. For the CDR3, the DNA is TGTGCCAGTAGTATAGACAGGGGCAATCAGCCCCAGCATTTT. Translation: CASSIDRGNQPQHF.

V usage is TRBV19 and J usage is TRBJ2-4; D might be TRBD2 (5 bases). The CDR3 sequence is 15 residues long. Germline-derived CDR1 and CDR2 are LNHDA and SQIVND (reference sequence). Trimming took 6 bases from V and 7 from J, leaving 19 bases between them. The CDR3 nucleotides are TGTGCCAGTAGCCGAGGGAGCGGAATGGGGAACATTCAGTACTTC. It yields the protein CASSRGSGMGNIQYF. The whole variable domain, filled in from reference TRBV19 and TRBJ2-4, reads DGGITQSPKYLFRKEGQNVTLSCEQNLNHDAMYWYRQDPGQGLRLIYYSQIVNDFQKGDIAEGYSVSREKKESFPLTVTSAQKNPTAFYLCASSRGSGMGNIQYFGAGTRLSVL.

The chain joins TRBV5-4 to TRBJ2-7; 9 positions agree with TRBD1. Germline V gene lookup returns CDR1 SGHNT and CDR2 YYREEE (reference sequence). Unmatched junction bases numbered 8, after V lost 0 bases and J lost 7 bases. CDR3 length equals 15 residues. This CDR3 reads CASSLVGTGLSEQYF. DNA of the CDR3: TGTGCCAGCAGCTTGGTGGGGACAGGGTTATCAGAGCAGTACTTC.

The chain joins TRBV7-9 to TRBJ1-6, with a weak D call TRBD1 (6 bases). V lost 1 base, J lost 16 bases, and 11 bases lay in between. Germline-derived CDR1 and CDR2 are SEHNR and FQNEAQ (reference sequence). The CDR3 runs 12 residues. The CDR3 DNA is TGTGCCAGCAGCTTAGAAAGTGGACAGCTCCACTTT. Protein: CASSLESGQLHF.